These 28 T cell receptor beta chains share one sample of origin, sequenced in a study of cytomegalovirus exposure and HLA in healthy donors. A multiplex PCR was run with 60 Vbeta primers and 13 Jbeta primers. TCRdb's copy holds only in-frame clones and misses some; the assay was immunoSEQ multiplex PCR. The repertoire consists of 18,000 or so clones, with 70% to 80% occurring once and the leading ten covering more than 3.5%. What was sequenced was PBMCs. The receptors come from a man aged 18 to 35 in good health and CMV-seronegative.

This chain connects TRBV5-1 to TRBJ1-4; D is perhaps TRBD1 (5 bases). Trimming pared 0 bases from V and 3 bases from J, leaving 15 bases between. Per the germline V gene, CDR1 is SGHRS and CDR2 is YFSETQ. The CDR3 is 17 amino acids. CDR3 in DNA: TGCGCCAGCAGCTTGGATGGCAGCCTAGGGGCTAATGAAAAACTGTTTTTT. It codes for CASSLDGSLGANEKLFF.

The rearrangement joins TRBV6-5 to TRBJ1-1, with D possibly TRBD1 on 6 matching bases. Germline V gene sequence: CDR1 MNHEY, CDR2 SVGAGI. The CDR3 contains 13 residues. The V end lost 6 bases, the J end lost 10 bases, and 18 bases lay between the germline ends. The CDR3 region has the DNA TGTGCCAGCAGCCCCGGACAGCGGCTGGTAGCTTTCTTT. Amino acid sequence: CASSPGQRLVAFF.

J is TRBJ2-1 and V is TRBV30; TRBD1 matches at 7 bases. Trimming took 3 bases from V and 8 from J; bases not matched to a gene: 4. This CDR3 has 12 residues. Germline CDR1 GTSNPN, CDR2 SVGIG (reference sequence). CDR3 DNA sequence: TGTGCCTGGAGGGACAGGCTCGATGAGCAGTTCTTC. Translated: CAWRDRLDEQFF.

This CDR3 is CAWSVPSQGMVWRNTEAFF. CDR3 coding DNA: TGTGCCTGGAGTGTCCCCTCACAGGGAATGGTATGGAGGAACACTGAAGCTTTCTTT. This chain connects TRBV30 to TRBJ1-1; TRBD1 might be the D (6 bases). Trimming removed 0 bases at V and 1 base at J, with 24 bases between. CDR3 length equals 19 residues. CDR1 is GTSNPN and CDR2 is SVGIG in the germline V gene (reference sequence).

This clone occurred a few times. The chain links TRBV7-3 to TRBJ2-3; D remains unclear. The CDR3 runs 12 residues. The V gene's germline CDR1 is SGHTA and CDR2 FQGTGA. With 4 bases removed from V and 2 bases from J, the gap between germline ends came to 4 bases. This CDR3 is CASSSNTDTQYF. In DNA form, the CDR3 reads TGTGCCAGCAGCTCCAACACAGATACGCAGTATTTT.

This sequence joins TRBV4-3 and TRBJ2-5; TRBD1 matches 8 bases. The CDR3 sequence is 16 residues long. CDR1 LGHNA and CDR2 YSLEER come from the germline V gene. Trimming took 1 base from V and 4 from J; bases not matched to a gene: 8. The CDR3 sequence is CASSQGTGIGLETQYF. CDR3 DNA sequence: TGCGCCAGCAGCCAAGGGACAGGGATTGGGTTAGAGACCCAGTACTTC.

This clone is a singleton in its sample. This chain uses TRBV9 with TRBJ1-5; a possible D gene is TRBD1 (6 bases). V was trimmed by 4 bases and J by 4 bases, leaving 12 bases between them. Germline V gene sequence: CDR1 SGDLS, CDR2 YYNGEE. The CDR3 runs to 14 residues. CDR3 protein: CASSTGTVNQPQHF. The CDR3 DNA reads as TGTGCCAGCAGCACAGGGACCGTAAATCAGCCCCAGCATTTT.

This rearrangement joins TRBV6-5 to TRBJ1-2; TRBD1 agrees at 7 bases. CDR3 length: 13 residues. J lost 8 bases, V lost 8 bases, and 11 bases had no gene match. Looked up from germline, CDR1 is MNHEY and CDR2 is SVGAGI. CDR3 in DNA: TGTGCCAGCCAATCGACAGGGTTCGGCGGCTACACCTTC. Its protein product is CASQSTGFGGYTF.

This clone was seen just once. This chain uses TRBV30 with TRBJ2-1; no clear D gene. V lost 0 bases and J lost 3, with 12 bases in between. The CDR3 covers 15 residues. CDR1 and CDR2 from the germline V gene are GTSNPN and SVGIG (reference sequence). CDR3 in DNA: TGTGCCTGGAGTGTAAACAGAGAATACTACAATGAGCAGTTCTTC. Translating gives CAWSVNREYYNEQFF.

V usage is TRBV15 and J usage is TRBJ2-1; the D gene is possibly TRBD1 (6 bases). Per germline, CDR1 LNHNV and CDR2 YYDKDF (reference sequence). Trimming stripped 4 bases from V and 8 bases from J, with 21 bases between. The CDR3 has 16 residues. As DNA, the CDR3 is TGTGCCACCAGCATTTCAACAGGGATGGGTTTCCATGAGCAGTTCTTC. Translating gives CATSISTGMGFHEQFF.

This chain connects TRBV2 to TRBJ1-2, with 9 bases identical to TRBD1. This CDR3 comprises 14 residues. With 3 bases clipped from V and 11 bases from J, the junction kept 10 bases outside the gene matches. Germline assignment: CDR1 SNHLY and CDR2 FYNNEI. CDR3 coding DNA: TGTGCCAGCAGTGATTCCGGGACAGGGTCGAGGTACACCTTC. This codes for CASSDSGTGSRYTF.

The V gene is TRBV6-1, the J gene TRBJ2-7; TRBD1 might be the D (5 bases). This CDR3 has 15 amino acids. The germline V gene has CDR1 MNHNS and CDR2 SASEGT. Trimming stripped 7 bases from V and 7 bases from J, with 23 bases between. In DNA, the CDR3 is TGTGCCAGCATTCTAGGGGCCCGCGCTTCTTATGAGCAGTACTTC. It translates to CASILGARASYEQYF.

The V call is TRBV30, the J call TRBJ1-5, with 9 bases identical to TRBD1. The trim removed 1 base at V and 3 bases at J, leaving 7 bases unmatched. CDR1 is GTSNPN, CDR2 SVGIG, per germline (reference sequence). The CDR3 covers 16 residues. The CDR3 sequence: CAWSGDRGYYNQPQHF. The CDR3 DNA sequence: TGTGCCTGGAGTGGTGACAGGGGGTACTACAATCAGCCCCAGCATTTT.

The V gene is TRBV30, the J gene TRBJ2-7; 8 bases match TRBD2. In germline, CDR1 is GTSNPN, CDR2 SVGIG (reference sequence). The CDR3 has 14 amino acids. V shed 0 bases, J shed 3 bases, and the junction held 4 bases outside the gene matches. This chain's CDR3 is CAWSVPSGGYEQYF. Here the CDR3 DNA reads TGTGCCTGGAGTGTTCCCAGCGGGGGCTACGAGCAGTACTTC.

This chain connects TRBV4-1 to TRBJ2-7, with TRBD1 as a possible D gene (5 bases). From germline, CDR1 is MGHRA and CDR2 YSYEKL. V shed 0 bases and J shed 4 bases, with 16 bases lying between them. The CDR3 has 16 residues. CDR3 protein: CASSQEIGVISYEQYF. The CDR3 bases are TGCGCCAGCAGCCAAGAAATAGGGGTCATTAGTTACGAGCAGTACTTC.

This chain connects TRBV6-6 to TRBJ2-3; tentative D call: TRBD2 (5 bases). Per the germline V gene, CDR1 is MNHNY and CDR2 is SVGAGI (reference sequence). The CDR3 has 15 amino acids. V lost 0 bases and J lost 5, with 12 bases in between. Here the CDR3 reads CASSYSPPGRDTQYF. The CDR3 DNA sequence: TGTGCCAGCAGTTACTCACCTCCGGGGAGAGATACGCAGTATTTT.

The CDR3: CASSEALGSSSAFF. The CDR3 nucleotides read TGTGCCAGCAGTGAGGCCTTGGGCAGTTCGAGTGCTTTCTTT. The J gene is TRBJ1-1, the V gene TRBV25-1; D remains ambiguous. V was cut by 3 bases and J by 11 bases, with 19 bases left in between. This CDR3 is 14 amino acids long. The germline V gene has CDR1 MGHDK and CDR2 SYGVNS.

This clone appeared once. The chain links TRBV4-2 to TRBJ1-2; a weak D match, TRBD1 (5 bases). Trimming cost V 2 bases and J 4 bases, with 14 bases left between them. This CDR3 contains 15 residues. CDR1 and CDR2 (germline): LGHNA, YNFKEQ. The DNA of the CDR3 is TGTGCCAGCAGCCAATCGTCAGGGCAGTTCTATGGCTACACCTTC. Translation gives CASSQSSGQFYGYTF.

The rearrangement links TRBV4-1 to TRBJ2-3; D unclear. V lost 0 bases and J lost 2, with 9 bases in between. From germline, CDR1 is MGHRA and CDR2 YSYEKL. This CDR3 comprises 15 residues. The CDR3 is CASSQEAAFTDTQYF. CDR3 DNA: TGCGCCAGCAGCCAAGAAGCCGCCTTCACAGATACGCAGTATTTT.

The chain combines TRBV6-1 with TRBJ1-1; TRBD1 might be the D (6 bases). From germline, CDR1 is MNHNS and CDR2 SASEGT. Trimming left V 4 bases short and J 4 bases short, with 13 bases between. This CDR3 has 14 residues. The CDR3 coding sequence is TGTGCCAGCAGTGCACAGGGATGGGGCACTGAAGCTTTCTTT. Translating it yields CASSAQGWGTEAFF.

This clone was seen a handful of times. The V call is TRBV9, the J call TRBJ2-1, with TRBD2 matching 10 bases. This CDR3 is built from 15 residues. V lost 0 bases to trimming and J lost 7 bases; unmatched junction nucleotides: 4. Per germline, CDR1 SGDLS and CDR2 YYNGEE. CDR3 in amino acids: CASSVEVSGRNEQFF. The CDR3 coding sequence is TGTGCCAGCAGCGTAGAGGTTAGCGGGAGGAATGAGCAGTTCTTC.

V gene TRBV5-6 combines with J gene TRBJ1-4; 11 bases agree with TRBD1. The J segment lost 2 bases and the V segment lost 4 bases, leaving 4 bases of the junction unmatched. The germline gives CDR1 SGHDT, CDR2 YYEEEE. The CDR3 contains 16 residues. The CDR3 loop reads CASSRGQGATNEKLFF. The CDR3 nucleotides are TGTGCCAGCAGCCGCGGACAGGGGGCCACTAATGAAAAACTGTTTTTT.

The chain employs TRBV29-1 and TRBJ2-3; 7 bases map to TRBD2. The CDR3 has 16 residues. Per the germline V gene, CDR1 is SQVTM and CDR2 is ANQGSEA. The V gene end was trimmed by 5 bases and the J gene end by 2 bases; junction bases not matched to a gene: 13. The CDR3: CSVFGPQRGSTDTQYF. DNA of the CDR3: TGCAGCGTTTTCGGTCCCCAGCGGGGCTCCACAGATACGCAGTATTTT.

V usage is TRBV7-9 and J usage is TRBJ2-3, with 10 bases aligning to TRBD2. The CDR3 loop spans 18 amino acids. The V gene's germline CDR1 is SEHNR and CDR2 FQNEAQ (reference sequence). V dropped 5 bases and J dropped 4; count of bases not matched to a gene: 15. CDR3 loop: CASSNLAGARREPDTQYF. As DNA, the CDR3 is TGTGCCAGCAGCAATCTAGCGGGGGCCCGAAGGGAGCCAGATACGCAGTATTTT. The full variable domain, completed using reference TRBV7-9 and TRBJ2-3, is DTGVSQNPRHKITKRGQNVTFRCDPISEHNRLYWYRQTLGQGPEFLTYFQNEAQLEKSRLLSDRFSAERPKGSFSTLEIQRTEQGDSAMYLCASSNLAGARREPDTQYFGPGTRLTVL.

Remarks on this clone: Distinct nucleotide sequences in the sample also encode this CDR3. The chain's CDR3 is CSVEDRGNEQFF. The CDR3 bases are TGCAGCGTTGAAGATAGAGGGAATGAGCAGTTCTTC. The chain employs TRBV29-1 and TRBJ2-1; perhaps TRBD2 as D (5 bases). This CDR3 has 12 amino acids. Germline CDR1 SQVTM, CDR2 ANQGSEA. V shed 0 bases and J shed 7 bases, with 7 bases lying between them.

DNA of the CDR3: TGCAGCGTTGAAGAAGGAGGGATCTATGGCTACACCTTC. It yields the protein CSVEEGGIYGYTF. The chain has TRBV29-1 and TRBJ1-2; D is unclear. This CDR3 has 13 residues. Deletions cut 0 bases from V and 4 bases from J, with 9 bases between. Germline V gene data show CDR1 as SQVTM and CDR2 as ANQGSEA.

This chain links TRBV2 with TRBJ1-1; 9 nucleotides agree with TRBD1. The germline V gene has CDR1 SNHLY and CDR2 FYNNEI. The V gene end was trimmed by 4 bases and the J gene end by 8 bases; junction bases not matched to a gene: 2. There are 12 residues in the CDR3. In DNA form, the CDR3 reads TGTGCCAGCAGTGGAGACAGGGGGGAAGCTTTCTTT. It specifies CASSGDRGEAFF.

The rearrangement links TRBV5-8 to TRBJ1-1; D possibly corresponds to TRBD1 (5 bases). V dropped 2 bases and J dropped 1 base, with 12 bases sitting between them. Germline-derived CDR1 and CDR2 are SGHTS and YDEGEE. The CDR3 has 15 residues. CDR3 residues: CASSLEPGSNTEAFF. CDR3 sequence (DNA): TGTGCCAGCAGCTTAGAGCCAGGGTCGAACACTGAAGCTTTCTTT.